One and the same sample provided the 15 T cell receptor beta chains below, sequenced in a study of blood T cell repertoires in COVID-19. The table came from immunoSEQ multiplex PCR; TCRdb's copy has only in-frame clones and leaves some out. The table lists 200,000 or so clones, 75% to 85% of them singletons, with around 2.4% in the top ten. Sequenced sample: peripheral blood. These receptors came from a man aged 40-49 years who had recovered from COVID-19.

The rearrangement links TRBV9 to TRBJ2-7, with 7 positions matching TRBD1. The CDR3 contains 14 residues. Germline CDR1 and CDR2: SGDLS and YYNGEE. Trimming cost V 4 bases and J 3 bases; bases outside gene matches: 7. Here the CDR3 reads CASSPRQGGYEQYF. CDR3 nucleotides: TGTGCCAGCAGCCCCCGACAGGGCGGCTACGAGCAGTACTTC.

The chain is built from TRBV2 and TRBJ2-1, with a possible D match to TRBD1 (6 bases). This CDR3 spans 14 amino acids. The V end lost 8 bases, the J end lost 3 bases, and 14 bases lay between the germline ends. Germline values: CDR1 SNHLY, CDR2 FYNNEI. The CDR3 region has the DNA TGTGCCAGCTTAGGACAGACCTACTACAATGAGCAGTTCTTC. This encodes CASLGQTYYNEQFF.

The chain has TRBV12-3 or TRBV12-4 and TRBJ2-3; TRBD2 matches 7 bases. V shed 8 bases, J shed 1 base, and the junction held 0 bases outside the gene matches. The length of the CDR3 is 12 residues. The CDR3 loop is CASGGGTDTQYF. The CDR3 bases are TGTGCCAGCGGGGGGGGCACAGATACGCAGTATTTT.

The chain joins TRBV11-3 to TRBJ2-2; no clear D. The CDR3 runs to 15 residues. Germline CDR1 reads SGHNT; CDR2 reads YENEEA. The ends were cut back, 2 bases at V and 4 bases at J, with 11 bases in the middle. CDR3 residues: CASSLYFGSTGELFF. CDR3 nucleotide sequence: TGTGCCAGCAGCTTATATTTCGGGTCCACCGGGGAGCTGTTTTTT.

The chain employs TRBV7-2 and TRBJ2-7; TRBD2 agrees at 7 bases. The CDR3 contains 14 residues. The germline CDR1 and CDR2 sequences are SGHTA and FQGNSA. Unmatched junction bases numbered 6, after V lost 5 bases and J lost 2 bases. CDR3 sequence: CASSPWAGAYEQYF. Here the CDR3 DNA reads TGTGCCAGCAGCCCGTGGGCGGGAGCCTACGAGCAGTACTTC. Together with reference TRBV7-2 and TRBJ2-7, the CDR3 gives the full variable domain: GAGVSQSPSNKVTEKGKDVELRCDPISGHTALYWYRQSLGQGLEFLIYFQGNSAPDKSGLPSDRFSAERTGGSVSTLTIQRTQQEDSAVYLCASSPWAGAYEQYFGPGTRLTVT.

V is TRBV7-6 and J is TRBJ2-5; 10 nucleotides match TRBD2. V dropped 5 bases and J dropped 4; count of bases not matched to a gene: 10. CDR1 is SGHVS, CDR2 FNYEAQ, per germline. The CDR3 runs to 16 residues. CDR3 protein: CASSASGGAGRETQYF. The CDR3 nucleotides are TGTGCCAGCAGCGCAAGCGGGGGGGCCGGGCGAGAGACCCAGTACTTC.

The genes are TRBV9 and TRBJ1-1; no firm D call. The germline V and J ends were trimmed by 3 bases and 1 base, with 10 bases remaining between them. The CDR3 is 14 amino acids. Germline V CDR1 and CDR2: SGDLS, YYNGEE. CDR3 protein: CASSARTANTEAFF. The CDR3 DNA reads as TGTGCCAGCAGCGCCCGTACAGCGAACACTGAAGCTTTCTTT.

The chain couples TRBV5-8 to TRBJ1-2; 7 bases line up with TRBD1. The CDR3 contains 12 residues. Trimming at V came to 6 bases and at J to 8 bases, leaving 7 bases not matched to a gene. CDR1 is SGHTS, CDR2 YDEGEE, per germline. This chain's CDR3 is CASTLTGIGYTF. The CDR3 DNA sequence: TGTGCCAGCACCCTGACAGGGATCGGCTACACCTTC.

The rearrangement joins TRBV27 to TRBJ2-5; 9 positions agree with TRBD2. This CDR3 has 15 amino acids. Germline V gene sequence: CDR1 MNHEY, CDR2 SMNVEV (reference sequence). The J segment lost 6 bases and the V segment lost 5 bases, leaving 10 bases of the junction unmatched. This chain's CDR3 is CASSELAGSMKTQYF. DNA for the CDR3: TGTGCCAGCAGTGAACTAGCGGGTTCAATGAAGACCCAGTACTTC.

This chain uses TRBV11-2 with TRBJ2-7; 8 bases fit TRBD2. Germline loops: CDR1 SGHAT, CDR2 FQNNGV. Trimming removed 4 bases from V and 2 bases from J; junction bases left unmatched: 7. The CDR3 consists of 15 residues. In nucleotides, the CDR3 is TGTGCCAGCAGCTCACTAGCGGAAAGACCCTACGAGCAGTACTTC. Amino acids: CASSSLAERPYEQYF.

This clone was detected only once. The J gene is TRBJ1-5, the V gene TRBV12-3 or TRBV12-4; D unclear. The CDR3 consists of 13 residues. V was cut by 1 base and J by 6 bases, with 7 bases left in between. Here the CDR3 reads CASSLGRGQPQHF. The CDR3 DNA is TGTGCCAGCAGTTTAGGACGGGGTCAGCCCCAGCATTTT.

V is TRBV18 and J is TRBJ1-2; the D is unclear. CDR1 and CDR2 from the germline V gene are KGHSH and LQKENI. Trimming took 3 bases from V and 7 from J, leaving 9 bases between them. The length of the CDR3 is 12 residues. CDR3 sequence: CASSPFTSGYTF. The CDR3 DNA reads TGTGCCAGCTCACCCTTCACAAGTGGCTACACCTTC.

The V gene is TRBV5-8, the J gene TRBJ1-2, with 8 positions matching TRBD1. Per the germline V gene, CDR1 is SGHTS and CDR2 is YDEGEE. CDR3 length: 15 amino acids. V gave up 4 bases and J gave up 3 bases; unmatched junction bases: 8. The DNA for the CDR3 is TGTGCCAGCAGCCTGGGACAGGCCGGGGACTATGGCTACACCTTC. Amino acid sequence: CASSLGQAGDYGYTF.

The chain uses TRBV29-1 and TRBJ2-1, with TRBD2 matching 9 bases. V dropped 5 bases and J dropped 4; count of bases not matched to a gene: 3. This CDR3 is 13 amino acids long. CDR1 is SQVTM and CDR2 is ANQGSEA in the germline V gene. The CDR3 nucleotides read TGCAGCGTTATAACTAGCGGGTACAATGAGCAGTTCTTC. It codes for CSVITSGYNEQFF.

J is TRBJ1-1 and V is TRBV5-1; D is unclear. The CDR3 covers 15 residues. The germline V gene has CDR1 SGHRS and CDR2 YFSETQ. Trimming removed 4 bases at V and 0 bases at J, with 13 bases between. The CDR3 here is CASSALGVLNTEAFF. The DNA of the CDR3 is TGCGCCAGCAGCGCCCTAGGAGTGCTGAACACTGAAGCTTTCTTT. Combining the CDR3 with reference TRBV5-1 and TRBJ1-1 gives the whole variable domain KAGVTQTPRYLIKTRGQQVTLSCSPISGHRSVSWYQQTPGQGLQFLFEYFSETQRNKGNFPGRFSGRQFSNSRSEMNVSTLELGDSALYLCASSALGVLNTEAFFGQGTRLTVV.